This section outlines one TCR beta chain sequence together with its context. Its cognate antigen is unknown. This record belongs to a study of T cells after yellow fever vaccination. Notes on the study in general: Only a small proportion of the clonotypes turned up in both the CD4 and the CD8 compartments, likely arising from convergent recombination.

Template-switching 5'RACE yielded the TCR cDNA; a universal primer site and UMIs were added in the process. Via MiXCR, TCRdb re-called the 5' RACE reads, giving one row per CDR3 protein. The sample holds about 120,000 distinct CDR3 sequences; nearly 15% are singletons and the top ten take approximately 43%. Specimen: CD8+ T cells sorted from PBMCs, collected 5 days after the yellow fever booster vaccination. The sequence was obtained from a man between 18 and 29 years old who received the YFV17D yellow fever vaccine.

This CDR3 is CASSFGRHNEQFF. The CDR3 coding sequence is TGTGCCAGCAGCTTTGGACGTCACAATGAGCAGTTCTTC. The chain joins TRBV11-1 to TRBJ2-1; D remains ambiguous. The V end was cut by 3 bases, the J end by 5 bases, with 8 bases between. CDR3 length: 13 amino acids. Germline V gene data show CDR1 as SGHAT and CDR2 as FQDESV (reference sequence).